This entry lists 26 T cell receptor beta chains sequenced from one sample in a study of T-cell memory formation after mild COVID-19. TCRdb itself ran the 5' RACE reads through MiXCR, one entry per CDR3 protein. The table includes a few hundred thousand distinct CDR3 sequences, 10% detected once. Specimen: PBMCs or a T cell subset sorted from them (not recorded which). These receptors all stem from a man between 18 and 29 years old who had mild COVID-19 (a few samples of this study predate the infection). Cell type and time point are not known.

This clonotype was found a few times. V is TRBV19 and J is TRBJ2-3; 8 bases line up with TRBD1. V lost 4 bases, J lost 6 bases, and 12 bases stayed unmatched. CDR3 length: 16 residues. Germline V CDR1 and CDR2: LNHDA, SQIVND (reference sequence). CDR3 loop: CASSTPRQGNTDTQYF. CDR3 sequence (DNA): TGTGCCAGTAGTACTCCGCGACAGGGGAATACGGATACGCAGTATTTT.

This clonotype was counted a few times. The chain carries TRBV6-2 or TRBV6-3 and TRBJ2-7; 9 bases map to TRBD2. CDR1 is MNHEY, CDR2 SVGEGT, per germline. CDR3 size: 13 residues. V trimming: 6 bases; J trimming: 3 bases; junction bases outside the gene matches: 3. The CDR3 DNA reads TGTGCCAGCAGGAAAGCGGGGGGCTACGAGCAGTACGTC. Translating it yields CASRKAGGYEQYV.

V gene TRBV7-9 combines with J gene TRBJ1-6; 8 bases fit TRBD1. The V and J ends lost 1 base and 7 bases, in that order; junction bases with no gene match: 3. CDR1 is SEHNR and CDR2 is FQNEAQ in the germline V gene (reference sequence). The CDR3 spans 15 residues. The CDR3 DNA reads TGTGCCAGCAGCTTAGGGACAGGGTCCAATTCACCCCTCCACTTT. As protein: CASSLGTGSNSPLHF.

This clonotype was picked up many times. The CDR3 protein is CSVGRGLGSTQYF. CDR3 sequence (DNA): TGCAGCGTTGGGCGGGGCCTCGGGTCGACGCAGTATTTT. The V call is TRBV29-1, the J call TRBJ2-3, with a weak D call TRBD2 (6 bases). V lost 4 bases and J 9 bases, leaving 17 bases between the germline ends. The CDR3 runs to 13 residues. CDR1 is SQVTM and CDR2 is ANQGSEA in the germline V gene.

There are a few counts of this clonotype. This chain links TRBV5-1 with TRBJ1-2; D is uncertain. This CDR3 has 14 amino acids. V lost 0 bases, J lost 4 bases, and 10 bases lay in between. Per the germline V gene, CDR1 is SGHRS and CDR2 is YFSETQ. The CDR3: CASSLVAATYGYTF. DNA for the CDR3: TGCGCCAGCAGCTTGGTCGCGGCCACCTATGGCTACACCTTC.

This clonotype was recorded a few times. V is TRBV4-2 and J is TRBJ2-2; 13 bases match TRBD2. After removal of 0 bases from V and 7 bases from J, the junction contained 5 bases not matched to a gene. Germline V gene data show CDR1 as LGHNA and CDR2 as YNFKEQ. The CDR3 contains 17 residues. The CDR3 region is CASSQDTSGGAGGELFF. For the CDR3, the DNA is TGTGCCAGCAGCCAAGATACTAGCGGGGGGGCCGGCGGGGAGCTGTTTTTT.

The chain couples TRBV6-5 to TRBJ2-7; possibly TRBD1 or TRBD2 for D (6 bases each). Deletions cut 6 bases from V and 4 bases from J, with 16 bases between. The CDR3 consists of 14 residues. The germline V gene encodes CDR1 MNHEY and CDR2 SVGAGI. CDR3 coding DNA: TGTGCCAGCAGGCCTGAACGGGGGCTATACGAGCAGTACGTC. Translation gives CASRPERGLYEQYV.

This clonotype was detected a few times. This sequence joins TRBV7-9 and TRBJ1-6; no definite D call. Trimming removed 1 base at V and 2 bases at J, with 3 bases between. This CDR3 has 14 amino acids. Looked up from germline, CDR1 is SEHNR and CDR2 is FQNEAQ (reference sequence). The CDR3 region has the DNA TGTGCCAGCAGCTTAGTCGCCTATAATTCACCCCTCCACTTT. Translation gives CASSLVAYNSPLHF. The full variable domain, rest sourced from reference TRBV7-9 and TRBJ1-6, is DTGVSQNPRHKITKRGQNVTFRCDPISEHNRLYWYRQTLGQGPEFLTYFQNEAQLEKSRLLSDRFSAERPKGSFSTLEIQRTEQGDSAMYLCASSLVAYNSPLHFGNGTRLTVT.

This clonotype was found a few times. The V gene is TRBV20-1, the J gene TRBJ1-4; 9 positions match TRBD1. V lost 6 bases and J lost 8; bases outside the gene matches: 7. Germline assignment: CDR1 DFQATT and CDR2 SNEGSKA (reference sequence). The CDR3 totals 13 residues. The CDR3, as DNA: TGCAGTGCCGTGGACAGGGGCCAGGAAAAACTGTTTTTT. Encoded protein: CSAVDRGQEKLFF.

This sequence joins TRBV7-9 and TRBJ2-7; 13 nucleotides line up with TRBD2. CDR1 SEHNR and CDR2 FQNEAQ come from the germline V gene (reference sequence). V gave up 5 bases and J gave up 5 bases; unmatched junction bases: 6. The length of the CDR3 is 15 residues. The chain's CDR3 is CASSRTSGGADEQYF. The CDR3 DNA sequence: TGTGCCAGCAGCAGAACTAGCGGGGGGGCTGACGAGCAGTACTTC.

This clonotype was recorded many times. V is TRBV10-3 and J is TRBJ2-1, with 10 bases that match TRBD2. The germline V gene encodes CDR1 ENHRY and CDR2 SYGVKD. With V trimmed by 3 bases and J by 10 bases, 12 bases remained unmatched. The CDR3 runs to 16 residues. CDR3 nucleotides: TGTGCCATCAGTGAACTCGAGCGGGGGGGCCGACGGGAGCAGTTCTTC. Translation: CAISELERGGRREQFF.

V usage is TRBV5-1 and J usage is TRBJ1-1; D unclear. Germline CDR1 is SGHRS and CDR2 is YFSETQ. V lost 0 bases and J lost 5, with 14 bases in between. The length of the CDR3 is 15 residues. The CDR3 DNA is TGCGCCAGCAGCTTGGCCGGCGGACTTGGAACTGAAGCTTTCTTT. The encoded protein is CASSLAGGLGTEAFF.

The chain combines TRBV7-3 with TRBJ2-2; 11 bases match TRBD2. J was trimmed by 2 bases and V by 5 bases; bases with no gene match: 7. CDR1 is SGHTA and CDR2 is FQGTGA in the germline V gene. The CDR3 totals 17 residues. CDR3 sequence (DNA): TGTGCCAGCAGCCGCTCCGGACTAGCGGGCAACACCGGGGAGCTGTTTTTT. Translation: CASSRSGLAGNTGELFF.

This rearrangement joins TRBV24-1 to TRBJ2-1, with D possibly TRBD2 on 6 matching bases. The CDR3 is made up of 15 amino acids. Trimming removed 4 bases from V and 5 bases from J, with 14 bases in between. The germline CDR1 and CDR2 sequences are KGHDR and SFDVKD. In DNA, the CDR3 is TGTGCCACCAGTGACCTTAGGGGAGGCAACAATGAGCAGTTCTTC. Translating gives CATSDLRGGNNEQFF.

The sample holds a few counts of this clonotype. CDR3 loop: CSVEQGRDTQYF. The CDR3 nucleotides are TGCAGCGTTGAACAGGGCCGGGATACGCAGTATTTT. The chain is built from TRBV29-1 and TRBJ2-3; TRBD1 is a possible D gene (5 bases). Germline CDR1 SQVTM, CDR2 ANQGSEA. Trimming removed 2 bases at V and 6 bases at J, with 9 bases between. CDR3 length: 12 amino acids.

Only a few counts were recorded for this clonotype. This chain uses TRBV25-1 with TRBJ1-4; no definite D call. CDR3 length: 15 amino acids. Between the trimmed V and J ends, which lost 3 bases and 3 bases, there was a span of 11 bases. CDR1 MGHDK and CDR2 SYGVNS come from the germline V gene. The chain's CDR3 is CASSEGHRANEKLFF. The CDR3 DNA follows: TGTGCCAGCAGTGAGGGTCACCGGGCTAATGAAAAACTGTTTTTT.

This chain connects TRBV4-1 to TRBJ2-1, with D possibly TRBD2 on 5 matching bases. V was shortened by 2 bases and J by 2 bases, with 13 bases between the two germline ends. This CDR3 has 16 residues. Germline V gene data show CDR1 as MGHRA and CDR2 as YSYEKL. The CDR3 DNA sequence: TGCGCCAGCAGCCAAATCTCTCTAGCTCCCTACAATGAGCAGTTCTTC. Translation gives CASSQISLAPYNEQFF.

This chain uses TRBV7-3 with TRBJ2-3, with 9 bases aligning to TRBD2. CDR1 is SGHTA and CDR2 is FQGTGA in the germline V gene. Trimming took 0 bases from V and 2 from J; bases not matched to a gene: 6. This CDR3 has 17 amino acids. The CDR3 bases are TGTGCCAGCAGCTTAACTCGCCTAGCGGGGCCCACAGATACGCAGTATTTT. Protein sequence: CASSLTRLAGPTDTQYF.

In its sample, this clonotype was seen a few times. The chain couples TRBV19 to TRBJ2-7, with D unclear. Germline V lookup: CDR1 LNHDA, CDR2 SQIVND (reference sequence). Trimming removed 3 bases at V and 5 bases at J, with 11 bases between. The CDR3 has 13 amino acids. In DNA, the CDR3 is TGTGCCAGTAGTATTCTGTTTTGGGACGAGCAGTACTTC. Its translation is CASSILFWDEQYF.

V gene TRBV7-8 combines with J gene TRBJ1-1; possible D gene TRBD1, 6 bases. V gave up 5 bases and J gave up 0 bases, with 13 bases separating them. Germline V lookup: CDR1 SGHVS, CDR2 FQNEAQ. The CDR3 has 15 residues. The CDR3 DNA reads as TGTGCCAGCAGCGGCATAGGGGGTGTGAACACTGAAGCTTTCTTT. It encodes CASSGIGGVNTEAFF.

The chain recombines TRBV5-4 with TRBJ1-2, with 8 bases matching TRBD1. The CDR3 is made up of 14 amino acids. The V and J ends lost 4 bases and 3 bases, in that order; junction bases with no gene match: 5. Germline CDR1 SGHNT, CDR2 YYREEE (reference sequence). In DNA, the CDR3 is TGTGCCAGCAGCCCTGGACAGGGTTACTATGGCTACACCTTC. It is translated as CASSPGQGYYGYTF.

This clonotype was observed a handful of times. The rearrangement joins TRBV24-1 to TRBJ1-6; D is possibly TRBD1 (5 bases). The CDR3 extends over 17 amino acids. Germline CDR1 is KGHDR and CDR2 is SFDVKD. V was trimmed by 8 bases and J by 6 bases, leaving 22 bases between them. CDR3 amino acids: CATILPVPDSGNSPLHF. As DNA, the CDR3 is TGTGCCACCATCCTCCCAGTACCCGACAGCGGTAATTCACCCCTCCACTTT.

This sequence joins TRBV6-2 or TRBV6-3 and TRBJ2-1, with D possibly matching TRBD2 (6 bases). Germline V gives CDR1 MNHEY, CDR2 SVGEGT. V was pared by 2 bases and J by 3 bases, with 11 bases between. This CDR3 is built from 15 residues. CDR3 nucleotides: TGTGCCAGCAGTTACGGGACTCCCCTCTACAATGAGCAGTTCTTC. The encoded protein is CASSYGTPLYNEQFF.

This clonotype has just a few counts. This sequence joins TRBV5-1 and TRBJ2-1; TRBD2 matches at 11 bases. Trimming took 4 bases from V and 3 from J; bases not matched to a gene: 3. CDR1 is SGHRS, CDR2 YFSETQ, per germline. The CDR3 consists of 15 residues. As DNA, the CDR3 is TGCGCCAGCAGCCTGGGACTAGCGGACTACAATGAGCAGTTCTTC. Protein sequence: CASSLGLADYNEQFF.

This clonotype was observed a handful of times. Here the CDR3 reads CASSLLWGEKLFF. In nucleotides, the CDR3 is TGTGCCAGCAGTTTATTGTGGGGTGAAAAACTGTTTTTT. The V call is TRBV12-3 or TRBV12-4, the J call TRBJ1-4; D gene ambiguous. The CDR3 length is 13 residues. Trimming removed 2 bases from V and 7 bases from J, with 8 bases in between.

This clonotype has a count of ten or more. V gene TRBV5-1 combines with J gene TRBJ2-7; D is undetermined. With 6 bases removed from V and 1 base from J, the gap between germline ends came to 14 bases. This CDR3 comprises 14 residues. Germline V gene sequence: CDR1 SGHRS, CDR2 YFSETQ. The DNA for the CDR3 is TGCGCCAGCAACCTCGGTGGGGTATCCTACGAGCAGTACTTC. Translation: CASNLGGVSYEQYF.